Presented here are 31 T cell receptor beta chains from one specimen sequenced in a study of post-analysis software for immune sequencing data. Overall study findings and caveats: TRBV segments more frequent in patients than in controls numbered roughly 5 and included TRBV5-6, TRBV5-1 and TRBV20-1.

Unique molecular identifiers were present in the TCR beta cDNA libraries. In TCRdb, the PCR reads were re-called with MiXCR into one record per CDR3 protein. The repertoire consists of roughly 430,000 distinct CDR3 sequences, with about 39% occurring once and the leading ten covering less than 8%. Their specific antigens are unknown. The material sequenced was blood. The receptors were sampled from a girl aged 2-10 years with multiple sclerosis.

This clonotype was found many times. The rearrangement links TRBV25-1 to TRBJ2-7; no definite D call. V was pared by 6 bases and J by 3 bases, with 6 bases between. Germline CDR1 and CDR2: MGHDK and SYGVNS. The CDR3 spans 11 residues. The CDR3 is CASSPNYEQYF. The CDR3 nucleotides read TGTGCCAGCAGCCCAAACTACGAGCAGTACTTC.

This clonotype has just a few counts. CDR3 nucleotide sequence: TGTGCCAGCAGTTTCACTAGCGGGATCTACGAGCAGTACTTC. It codes for CASSFTSGIYEQYF. The chain couples TRBV12-3 or TRBV12-4 to TRBJ2-7; TRBD2 aligns across 10 bases. V dropped 3 bases and J dropped 3; count of bases not matched to a gene: 2. This CDR3 has 14 residues.

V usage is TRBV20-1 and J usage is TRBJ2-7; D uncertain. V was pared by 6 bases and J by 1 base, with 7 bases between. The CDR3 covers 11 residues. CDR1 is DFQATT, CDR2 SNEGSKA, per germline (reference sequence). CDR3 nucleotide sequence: TGCAGTGCCCAGAGTTCCTACGAGCAGTACTTC. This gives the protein CSAQSSYEQYF.

This chain's CDR3 is CSALRQGEAFF. CDR3 in DNA: TGCAGTGCGCTACGACAGGGAGAAGCTTTCTTT. V gene TRBV20-1 combines with J gene TRBJ1-1; TRBD1 matches 7 bases. This CDR3 has 11 residues. Trimming at V came to 6 bases and at J to 8 bases, leaving 6 bases not matched to a gene. Germline V gene lookup returns CDR1 DFQATT and CDR2 SNEGSKA (reference sequence).

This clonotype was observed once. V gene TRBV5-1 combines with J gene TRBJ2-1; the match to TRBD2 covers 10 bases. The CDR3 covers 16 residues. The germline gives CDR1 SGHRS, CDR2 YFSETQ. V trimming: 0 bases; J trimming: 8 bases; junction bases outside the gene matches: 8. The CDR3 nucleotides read TGCGCCAGCAGCTTGGTCCTAGCGGGAGAGGTCGATGAGCAGTTCTTC. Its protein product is CASSLVLAGEVDEQFF.

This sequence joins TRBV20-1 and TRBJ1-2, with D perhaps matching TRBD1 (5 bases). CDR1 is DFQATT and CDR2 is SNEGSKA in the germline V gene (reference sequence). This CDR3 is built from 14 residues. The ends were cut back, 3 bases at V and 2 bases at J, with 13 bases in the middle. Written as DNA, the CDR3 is TGCAGTGCTAGTCATGTGCGGGGGAACTATGGCTACACCTTC. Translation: CSASHVRGNYGYTF.

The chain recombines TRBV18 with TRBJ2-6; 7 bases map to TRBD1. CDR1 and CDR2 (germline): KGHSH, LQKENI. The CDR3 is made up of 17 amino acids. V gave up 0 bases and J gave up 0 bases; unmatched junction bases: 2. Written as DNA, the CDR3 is TGTGCCAGCTCACCACCGAACAGGGGCTCTGGGGCCAACGTCCTGACTTTC. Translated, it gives CASSPPNRGSGANVLTF.

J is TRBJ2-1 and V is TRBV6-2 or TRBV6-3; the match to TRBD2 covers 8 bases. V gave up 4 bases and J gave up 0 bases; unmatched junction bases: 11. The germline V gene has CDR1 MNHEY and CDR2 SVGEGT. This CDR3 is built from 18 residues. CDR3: CASSLGLVWVSSYNEQFF. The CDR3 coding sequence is TGTGCCAGCAGTTTGGGACTAGTTTGGGTTAGCTCCTACAATGAGCAGTTCTTC.

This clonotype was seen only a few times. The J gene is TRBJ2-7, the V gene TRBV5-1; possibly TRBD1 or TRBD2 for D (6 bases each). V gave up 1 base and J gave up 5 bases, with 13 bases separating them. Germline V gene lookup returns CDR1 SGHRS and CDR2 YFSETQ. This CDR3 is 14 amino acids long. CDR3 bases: TGCGCCAGCAGCTTGCAGGGGACTGAGGACGAGCAGTACTTC. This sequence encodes CASSLQGTEDEQYF.

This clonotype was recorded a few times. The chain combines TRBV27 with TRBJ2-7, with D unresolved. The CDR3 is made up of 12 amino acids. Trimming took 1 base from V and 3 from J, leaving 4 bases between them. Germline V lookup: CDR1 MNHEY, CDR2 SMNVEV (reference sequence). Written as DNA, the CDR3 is TGTGCCAGCAGTTTATGGCACTACGAGCAGTACTTC. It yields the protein CASSLWHYEQYF.

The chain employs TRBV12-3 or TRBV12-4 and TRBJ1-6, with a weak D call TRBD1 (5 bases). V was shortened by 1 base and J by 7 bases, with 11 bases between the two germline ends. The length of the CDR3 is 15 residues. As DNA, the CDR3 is TGTGCCAGCAGTTTAGAGCAGGGTCTAAATTCACCCCTCCACTTT. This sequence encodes CASSLEQGLNSPLHF.

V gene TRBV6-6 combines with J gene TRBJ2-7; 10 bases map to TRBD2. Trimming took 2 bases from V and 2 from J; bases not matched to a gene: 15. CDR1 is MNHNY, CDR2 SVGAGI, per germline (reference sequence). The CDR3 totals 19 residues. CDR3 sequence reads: CASSYPSVPGLAKTYEQYV. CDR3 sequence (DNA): TGTGCCAGCAGTTACCCCTCAGTTCCGGGACTAGCGAAAACCTACGAGCAGTACGTC.

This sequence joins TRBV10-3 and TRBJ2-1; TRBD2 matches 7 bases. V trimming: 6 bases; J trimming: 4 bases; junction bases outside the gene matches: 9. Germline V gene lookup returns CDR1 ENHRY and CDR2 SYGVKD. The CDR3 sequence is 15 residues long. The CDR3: CAISEGRERYNEQFF. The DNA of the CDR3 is TGTGCCATCAGCGAAGGGCGGGAGAGATACAATGAGCAGTTCTTC.

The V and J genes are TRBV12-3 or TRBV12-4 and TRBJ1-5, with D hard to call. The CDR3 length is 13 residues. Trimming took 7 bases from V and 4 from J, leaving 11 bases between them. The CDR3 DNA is TGTGCCAGCACCAATGTAGGTAATCAGCCCCAGCATTTT. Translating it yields CASTNVGNQPQHF.

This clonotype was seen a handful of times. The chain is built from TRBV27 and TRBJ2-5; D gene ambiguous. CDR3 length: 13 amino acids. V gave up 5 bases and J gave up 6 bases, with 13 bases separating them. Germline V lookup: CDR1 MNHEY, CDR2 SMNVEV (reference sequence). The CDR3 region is CASSPALQKTQYF. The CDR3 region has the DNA TGTGCCAGCAGTCCGGCTCTTCAAAAGACCCAGTACTTC.

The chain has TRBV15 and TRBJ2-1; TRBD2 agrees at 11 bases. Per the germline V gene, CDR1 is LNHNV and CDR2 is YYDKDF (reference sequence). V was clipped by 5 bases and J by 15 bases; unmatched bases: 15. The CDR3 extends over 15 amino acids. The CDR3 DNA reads TGTGCCACCAGCCGTCCCGTAGCGGGGGGGCCTCCGCTGTTCTTC. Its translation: CATSRPVAGGPPLFF.

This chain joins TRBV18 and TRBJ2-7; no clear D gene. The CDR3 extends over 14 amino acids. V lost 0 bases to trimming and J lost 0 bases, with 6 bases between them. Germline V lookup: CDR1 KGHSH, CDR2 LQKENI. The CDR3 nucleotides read TGTGCCAGCTCACCACCCTATAGCTCCTACGAGCAGTACTTC. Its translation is CASSPPYSSYEQYF. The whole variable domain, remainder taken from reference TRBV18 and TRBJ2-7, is NAGVMQNPRHLVRRRGQEARLRCSPMKGHSHVYWYRQLPEEGLKFMVYLQKENIIDESGMPKERFSAEFPKEGPSILRIQQVVRGDSAAYFCASSPPYSSYEQYFGPGTRLTVT.

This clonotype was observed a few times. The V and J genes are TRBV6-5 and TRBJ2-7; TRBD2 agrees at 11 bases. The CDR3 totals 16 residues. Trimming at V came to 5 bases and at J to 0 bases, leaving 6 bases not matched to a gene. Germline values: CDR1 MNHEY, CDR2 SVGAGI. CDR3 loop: CASSKIAGGISYEQYF. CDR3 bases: TGTGCCAGCAGTAAGATAGCGGGAGGGATCTCCTACGAGCAGTACTTC.

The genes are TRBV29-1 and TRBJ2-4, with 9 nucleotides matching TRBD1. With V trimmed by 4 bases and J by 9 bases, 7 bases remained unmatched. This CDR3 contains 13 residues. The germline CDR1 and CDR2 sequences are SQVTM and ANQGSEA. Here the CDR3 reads CSVVWDRVTIQYF. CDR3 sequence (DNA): TGCAGCGTTGTTTGGGACAGGGTTACCATTCAGTACTTC.

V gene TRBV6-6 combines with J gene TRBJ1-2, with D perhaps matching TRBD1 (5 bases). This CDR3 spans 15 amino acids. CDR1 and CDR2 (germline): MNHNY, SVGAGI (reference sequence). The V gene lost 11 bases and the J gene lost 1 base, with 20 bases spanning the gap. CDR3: CACYQGVVSNYGYTF. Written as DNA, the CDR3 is TGTGCCTGCTACCAAGGGGTGGTCAGTAACTATGGCTACACCTTC.

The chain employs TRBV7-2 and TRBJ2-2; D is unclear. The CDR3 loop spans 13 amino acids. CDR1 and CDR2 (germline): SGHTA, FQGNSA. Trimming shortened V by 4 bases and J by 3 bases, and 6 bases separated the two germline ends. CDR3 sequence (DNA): TGTGCCAGCAGCTCTAGGGACACCGGGGAGCTGTTTTTT. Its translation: CASSSRDTGELFF.

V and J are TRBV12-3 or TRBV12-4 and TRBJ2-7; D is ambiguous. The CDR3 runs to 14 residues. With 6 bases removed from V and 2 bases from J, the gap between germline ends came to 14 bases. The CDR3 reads CASRRTLETYEQYF. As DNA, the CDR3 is TGTGCCAGCAGACGGACGTTGGAAACCTACGAGCAGTACTTC.

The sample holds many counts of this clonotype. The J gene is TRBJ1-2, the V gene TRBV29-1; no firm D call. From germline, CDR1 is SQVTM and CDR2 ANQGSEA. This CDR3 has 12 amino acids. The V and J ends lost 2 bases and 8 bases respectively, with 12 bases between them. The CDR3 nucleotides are TGCAGCGTTGAACGCCCGGATTCGGGCTACACCTTC. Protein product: CSVERPDSGYTF.

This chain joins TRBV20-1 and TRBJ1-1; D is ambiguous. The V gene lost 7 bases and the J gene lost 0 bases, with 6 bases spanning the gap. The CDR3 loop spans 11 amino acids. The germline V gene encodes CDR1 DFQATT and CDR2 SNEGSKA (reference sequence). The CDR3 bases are TGCAGTGAACGAATGAACACTGAAGCTTTCTTT. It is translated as CSERMNTEAFF.

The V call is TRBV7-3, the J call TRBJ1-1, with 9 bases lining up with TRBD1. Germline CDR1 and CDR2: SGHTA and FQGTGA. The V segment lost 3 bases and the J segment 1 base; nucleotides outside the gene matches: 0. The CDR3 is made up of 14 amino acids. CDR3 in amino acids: CASSLTGGNTEAFF. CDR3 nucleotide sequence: TGTGCCAGCAGCTTGACAGGGGGGAACACTGAAGCTTTCTTT.

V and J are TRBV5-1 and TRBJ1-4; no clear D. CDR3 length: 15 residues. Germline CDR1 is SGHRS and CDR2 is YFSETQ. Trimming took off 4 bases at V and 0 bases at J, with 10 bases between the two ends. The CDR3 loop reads CASSPYSATNEKLFF. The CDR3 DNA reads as TGCGCCAGCAGCCCTTACAGCGCAACTAATGAAAAACTGTTTTTT. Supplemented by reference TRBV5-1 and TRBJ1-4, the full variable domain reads KAGVTQTPRYLIKTRGQQVTLSCSPISGHRSVSWYQQTPGQGLQFLFEYFSETQRNKGNFPGRFSGRQFSNSRSEMNVSTLELGDSALYLCASSPYSATNEKLFFGSGTQLSVL.

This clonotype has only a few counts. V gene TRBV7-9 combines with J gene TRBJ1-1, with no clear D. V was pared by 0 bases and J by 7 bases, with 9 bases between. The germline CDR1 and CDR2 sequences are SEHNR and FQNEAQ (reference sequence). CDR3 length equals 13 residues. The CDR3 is CASSLAWNGEAFF. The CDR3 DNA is TGTGCCAGCAGCTTAGCCTGGAACGGTGAAGCTTTCTTT.

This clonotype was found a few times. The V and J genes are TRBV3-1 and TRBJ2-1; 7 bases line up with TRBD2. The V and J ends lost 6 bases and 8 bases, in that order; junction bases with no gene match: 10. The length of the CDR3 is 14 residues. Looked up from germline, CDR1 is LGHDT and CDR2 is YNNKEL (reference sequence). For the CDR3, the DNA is TGTGCCAGCAGTTACGCGGGAGCGTTGTATGAGCAGTTCTTC. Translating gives CASSYAGALYEQFF.

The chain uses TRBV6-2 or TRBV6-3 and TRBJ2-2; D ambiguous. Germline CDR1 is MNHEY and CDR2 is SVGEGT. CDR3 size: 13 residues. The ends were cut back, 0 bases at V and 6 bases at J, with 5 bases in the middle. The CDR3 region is CASSYSGPGELFF. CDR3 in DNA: TGTGCCAGCAGTTACTCGGGCCCCGGGGAGCTGTTTTTT.

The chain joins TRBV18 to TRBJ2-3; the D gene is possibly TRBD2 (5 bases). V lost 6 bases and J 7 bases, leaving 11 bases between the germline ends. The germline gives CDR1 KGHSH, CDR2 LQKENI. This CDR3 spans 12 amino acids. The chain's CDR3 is CASSPGSNTQYF. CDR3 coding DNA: TGTGCCAGCTCCCCGGGATCTAATACGCAGTATTTT.

CDR3 region: CASSAGSPAFLYEQYF. The CDR3 DNA follows: TGTGCCAGCTCGGCGGGGAGTCCCGCCTTCCTTTACGAGCAGTACTTC. The chain is built from TRBV18 and TRBJ2-5, with TRBD2 as a possible D gene (6 bases). The DNA matches TRBJ2-7 better at its end, which makes the J call doubtful. This CDR3 is built from 16 residues. The germline V gene has CDR1 KGHSH and CDR2 LQKENI.